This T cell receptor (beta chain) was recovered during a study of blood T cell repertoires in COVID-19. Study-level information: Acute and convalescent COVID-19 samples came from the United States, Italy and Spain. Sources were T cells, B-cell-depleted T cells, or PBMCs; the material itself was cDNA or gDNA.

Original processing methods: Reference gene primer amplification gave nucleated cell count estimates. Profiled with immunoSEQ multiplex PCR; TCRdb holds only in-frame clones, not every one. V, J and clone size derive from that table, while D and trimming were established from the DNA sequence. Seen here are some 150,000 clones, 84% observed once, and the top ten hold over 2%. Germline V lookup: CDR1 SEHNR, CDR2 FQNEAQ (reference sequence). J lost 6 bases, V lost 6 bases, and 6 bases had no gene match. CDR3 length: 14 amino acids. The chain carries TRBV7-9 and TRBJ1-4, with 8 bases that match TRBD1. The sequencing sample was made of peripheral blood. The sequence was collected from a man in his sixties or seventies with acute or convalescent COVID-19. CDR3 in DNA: TGTGCCAGCAGACTGACAGGGGCGGATGAAAAACTGTTTTTT. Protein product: CASRLTGADEKLFF.